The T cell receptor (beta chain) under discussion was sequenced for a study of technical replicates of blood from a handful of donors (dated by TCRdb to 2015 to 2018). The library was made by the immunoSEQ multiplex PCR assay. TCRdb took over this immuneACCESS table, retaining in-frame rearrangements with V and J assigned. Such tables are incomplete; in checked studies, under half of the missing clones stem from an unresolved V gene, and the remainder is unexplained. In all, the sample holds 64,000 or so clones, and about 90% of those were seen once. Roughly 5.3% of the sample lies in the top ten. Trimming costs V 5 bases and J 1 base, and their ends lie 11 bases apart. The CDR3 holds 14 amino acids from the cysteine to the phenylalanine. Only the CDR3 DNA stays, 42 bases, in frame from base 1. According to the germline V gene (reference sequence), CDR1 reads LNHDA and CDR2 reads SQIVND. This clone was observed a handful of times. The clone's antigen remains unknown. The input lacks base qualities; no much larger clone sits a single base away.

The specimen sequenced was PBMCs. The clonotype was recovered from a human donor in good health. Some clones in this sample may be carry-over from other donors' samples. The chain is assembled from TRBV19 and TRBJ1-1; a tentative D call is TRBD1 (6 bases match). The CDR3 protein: CASSVGTQNTEAFF. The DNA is TGTGCCAGTAGTGTCGGGACACAGAACACTGAAGCTTTCTTT.